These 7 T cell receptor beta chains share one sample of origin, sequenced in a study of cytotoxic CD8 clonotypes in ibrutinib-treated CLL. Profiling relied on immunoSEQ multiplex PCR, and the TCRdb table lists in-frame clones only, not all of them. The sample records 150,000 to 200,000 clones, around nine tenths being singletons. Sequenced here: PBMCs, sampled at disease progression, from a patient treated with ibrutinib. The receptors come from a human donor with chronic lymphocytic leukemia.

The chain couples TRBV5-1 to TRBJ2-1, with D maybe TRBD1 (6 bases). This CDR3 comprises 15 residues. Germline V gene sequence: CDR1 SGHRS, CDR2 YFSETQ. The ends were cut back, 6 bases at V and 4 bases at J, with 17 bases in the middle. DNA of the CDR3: TGCGCCAGCAACTCCGGGTCAGGGGATTACAATGAGCAGTTCTTC. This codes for CASNSGSGDYNEQFF. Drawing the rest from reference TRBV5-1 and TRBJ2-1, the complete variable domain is KAGVTQTPRYLIKTRGQQVTLSCSPISGHRSVSWYQQTPGQGLQFLFEYFSETQRNKGNFPGRFSGRQFSNSRSEMNVSTLELGDSALYLCASNSGSGDYNEQFFGPGTRLTVL.

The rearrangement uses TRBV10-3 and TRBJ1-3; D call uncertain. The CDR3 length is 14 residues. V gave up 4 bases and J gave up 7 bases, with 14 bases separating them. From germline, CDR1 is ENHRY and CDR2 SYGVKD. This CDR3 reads CAISAQPGANTIYF. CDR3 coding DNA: TGTGCCATCAGTGCGCAGCCTGGCGCGAACACCATATATTTT.

CDR3 sequence (DNA): TGTGCCAGTAGTATAGGGGTTGGGGATGGCGGCTACAATGAGCAGTTCTTC. It codes for CASSIGVGDGGYNEQFF. The chain couples TRBV19 to TRBJ2-1; D not certain. This CDR3 spans 17 amino acids. Trimming shortened V by 1 base and J by 3 bases, and 16 bases separated the two germline ends. Germline assignment: CDR1 LNHDA and CDR2 SQIVND (reference sequence).

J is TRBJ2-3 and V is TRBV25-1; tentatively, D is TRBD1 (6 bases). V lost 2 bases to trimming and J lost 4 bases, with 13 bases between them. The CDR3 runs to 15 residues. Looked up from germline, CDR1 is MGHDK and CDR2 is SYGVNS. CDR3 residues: CASSEAAGDPDTQYF. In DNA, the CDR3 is TGTGCCAGCAGTGAAGCCGCAGGGGACCCAGATACGCAGTATTTT.

CDR3: CASSLRREGTQETQYF. The CDR3 coding sequence is TGTGCCAGCAGCTTACGGCGGGAGGGGACGCAAGAGACCCAGTACTTC. This chain uses TRBV7-6 with TRBJ2-5; 9 nucleotides align to TRBD2. The CDR3 is 16 residues long. Trimming removed 2 bases from V and 2 bases from J; junction bases left unmatched: 6. Germline V gene sequence: CDR1 SGHVS, CDR2 FNYEAQ.

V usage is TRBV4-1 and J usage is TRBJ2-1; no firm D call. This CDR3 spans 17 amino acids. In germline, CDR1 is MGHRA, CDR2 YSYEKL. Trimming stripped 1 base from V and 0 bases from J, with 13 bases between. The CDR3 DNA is TGCGCCAGCAGCCAAGTGGCCCGACGGTCCTCCTACAATGAGCAGTTCTTC. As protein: CASSQVARRSSYNEQFF.

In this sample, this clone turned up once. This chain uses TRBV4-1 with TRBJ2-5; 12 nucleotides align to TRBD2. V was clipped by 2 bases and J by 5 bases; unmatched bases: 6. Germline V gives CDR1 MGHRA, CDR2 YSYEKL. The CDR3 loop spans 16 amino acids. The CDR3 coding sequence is TGCGCCAGCAGCCAACAGACTAGCGGGAGTAGGGAGACCCAGTACTTC. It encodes CASSQQTSGSRETQYF.